These 27 T cell receptor beta chains share one sample of origin, sequenced in a study of blood T cell repertoires in COVID-19. Assay: immunoSEQ multiplex PCR; the TCRdb copy retains only in-frame clones and omits some. The profile shows approximately 92,000 clones, 55% to 80% of them singletons. Sequencing input: peripheral blood. The receptors here all came from a woman in her fifties or sixties in a cohort sampled during active or convalescent COVID-19.

The chain couples TRBV20-1 to TRBJ1-4; TRBD1 might be the D (6 bases). The length of the CDR3 is 11 residues. Trimming stripped 7 bases from V and 8 bases from J, with 11 bases between. CDR1 is DFQATT and CDR2 is SNEGSKA in the germline V gene (reference sequence). This chain's CDR3 is CSVQGNEKLFF. The CDR3, as DNA: TGCAGTGTGCAGGGGAACGAAAAACTGTTTTTT.

In regard to this clone: At one end the junction does not follow the germline gene, possibly because of a read error. The J gene is TRBJ2-5, the V gene TRBV7-9, with D uncertain. This CDR3 is built from 14 residues. From germline, CDR1 is SEHNR and CDR2 FQNEAQ (reference sequence). The CDR3 region has the DNA TGTGCCAGCAGCGTAGCCAGTATTCAAGAGACCCAGTACTTC. Protein sequence: CASSVASIQETQYF.

V gene TRBV7-9 combines with J gene TRBJ2-2; 7 bases map to TRBD1. The V and J ends lost 3 bases and 1 base, in that order; junction bases with no gene match: 2. The CDR3 sequence is 15 residues long. Germline V gene data show CDR1 as SEHNR and CDR2 as FQNEAQ (reference sequence). The CDR3 protein is CASSFWTGNTGELFF. The CDR3 coding sequence is TGTGCCAGCAGCTTCTGGACAGGGAACACCGGGGAGCTGTTTTTT.

The CDR3 DNA follows: TGTGCCAGTAATATTATGGGACAGGGGGGCACTGAAGCTTTCTTT. This translates into CASNIMGQGGTEAFF. The gene calls are TRBV19 and TRBJ1-1; TRBD1 matches at 11 bases. V dropped 7 bases and J dropped 4; count of bases not matched to a gene: 8. The CDR3 is 15 amino acids. The germline CDR1 and CDR2 sequences are LNHDA and SQIVND (reference sequence).

The chain joins TRBV6-6 to TRBJ1-1; 7 nucleotides match TRBD1. The CDR3 loop spans 17 amino acids. V lost 5 bases, J lost 0 bases, and 12 bases stayed unmatched. Germline V gives CDR1 MNHNY, CDR2 SVGAGI (reference sequence). Here the CDR3 reads CASSQSTGVGMNTEAFF. Written as DNA, the CDR3 is TGTGCCAGCAGTCAGAGTACAGGGGTTGGGATGAACACTGAAGCTTTCTTT.

V usage is TRBV5-4 and J usage is TRBJ1-6, with TRBD1 matching over 7 bases. Germline V lookup: CDR1 SGHNT, CDR2 YYREEE (reference sequence). The CDR3 runs 15 residues. Trimming cost V 0 bases and J 5 bases; bases outside gene matches: 2. CDR3 bases: TGTGCCAGCAGCTTGGCCGACAGGGATAATTCACCCCTCCACTTT. It translates to CASSLADRDNSPLHF.

As DNA, the CDR3 is TGTGCCAGCAGCCGGGGACTAGCTCCGGTCTACGAGCAGTACTTC. Translating gives CASSRGLAPVYEQYF. The chain combines TRBV3-1 (or the pseudogene TRBV3-2) with TRBJ2-7; TRBD2 matches 9 bases. The germline CDR1 and CDR2 sequences are LGHDT and YNNKEL (reference sequence). Trimming took 4 bases from V and 3 from J; bases not matched to a gene: 7. The CDR3 loop spans 15 amino acids.

This clone was seen a handful of times. The chain employs TRBV9 and TRBJ1-1; 9 bases fit TRBD1. Germline V gives CDR1 SGDLS, CDR2 YYNGEE. The CDR3 covers 15 residues. V was pared by 3 bases and J by 4 bases, with 7 bases of the junction left unmatched. This CDR3 is CASSAYTGGVTEAFF. The CDR3 coding sequence is TGTGCCAGCAGCGCGTATACAGGGGGCGTCACTGAAGCTTTCTTT.

The V gene is TRBV10-3, the J gene TRBJ2-3, with TRBD1 matching over 9 bases. The V gene end was trimmed by 2 bases and the J gene end by 1 base; junction bases not matched to a gene: 13. The V gene's germline CDR1 is ENHRY and CDR2 SYGVKD. This CDR3 comprises 19 residues. CDR3 nucleotide sequence: TGTGCCATCAGTGAGCCCTCCGGGACAGGGCGGGATGGCACAGATACGCAGTATTTT. It specifies CAISEPSGTGRDGTDTQYF.

The rearrangement uses TRBV9 and TRBJ2-3; 8 nucleotides line up with TRBD2. CDR1 is SGDLS and CDR2 is YYNGEE in the germline V gene. This CDR3 has 17 amino acids. V shed 2 bases and J 4 bases; nucleotides not matched to a gene: 12. The CDR3 sequence: CASSVDPGTRPPDTQYF. The CDR3 DNA follows: TGTGCCAGCAGCGTCGACCCCGGGACTAGGCCCCCAGATACGCAGTATTTT.

J is TRBJ1-1 and V is TRBV19; 7 bases line up with TRBD1. Germline trimming cut 3 bases from V and 7 bases from J; bases unmatched to any gene: 11. The CDR3 loop spans 15 amino acids. Germline V gene sequence: CDR1 LNHDA, CDR2 SQIVND (reference sequence). Here the CDR3 reads CASSITGTAHLEAFF. In DNA form, the CDR3 reads TGTGCCAGTAGTATCACCGGGACAGCGCACCTTGAAGCTTTCTTT.

This rearrangement joins TRBV5-4 to TRBJ2-7, with D possibly matching TRBD1 (5 bases). V was clipped by 3 bases and J by 4 bases, with 8 bases between them. Per the germline V gene, CDR1 is SGHNT and CDR2 is YYREEE (reference sequence). This CDR3 is built from 12 residues. The CDR3 DNA sequence: TGTGCCAGCAGCTCACAGGCATACGAGCAGTACTTC. Its protein product is CASSSQAYEQYF.

The chain recombines TRBV6-5 with TRBJ1-1, with 8 bases lining up with TRBD1. The CDR3 consists of 14 residues. Germline V lookup: CDR1 MNHEY, CDR2 SVGAGI. V was pared by 5 bases and J by 7 bases, with 9 bases of the junction left unmatched. CDR3 DNA sequence: TGTGCCAGCAGTCGCGGGACAGGCCCGGATGAAGCTTTCTTT. This encodes CASSRGTGPDEAFF.

The chain couples TRBV28 to TRBJ2-2, with no clear D. Germline assignment: CDR1 MDHEN and CDR2 SYDVKM. CDR3 length: 17 amino acids. Trimming took off 2 bases at V and 4 bases at J, with 17 bases between the two ends. The CDR3 loop reads CASSLDSVARFTGELFF. Here the CDR3 DNA reads TGTGCCAGCAGTTTAGATTCTGTCGCGCGGTTCACCGGGGAGCTGTTTTTT.

This clone was detected only once. The chain uses TRBV19 and TRBJ1-2; 7 nucleotides agree with TRBD1. Germline CDR1 is LNHDA and CDR2 is SQIVND (reference sequence). The V and J ends lost 3 bases and 5 bases, in that order; junction bases with no gene match: 6. The CDR3 contains 14 residues. DNA for the CDR3: TGTGCCAGTAGTATTACAGGGGTGTGGTATGGCTACACCTTC. Its translation: CASSITGVWYGYTF.

The chain links TRBV6-5 to TRBJ2-3; a weak D match, TRBD1 (5 bases). CDR1 and CDR2 (germline): MNHEY, SVGAGI. This CDR3 comprises 15 residues. Trimming shortened V by 0 bases and J by 2 bases, and 9 bases separated the two germline ends. CDR3 in amino acids: CASSYSGVLTDTQYF. CDR3 nucleotide sequence: TGTGCCAGCAGTTACTCAGGGGTCCTCACAGATACGCAGTATTTT.

The chain recombines TRBV25-1 with TRBJ1-2, with a possible D match to TRBD1 (5 bases). The germline V gene has CDR1 MGHDK and CDR2 SYGVNS. The germline V and J ends were trimmed by 0 bases and 4 bases, with 9 bases remaining between them. The CDR3 totals 14 residues. The DNA for the CDR3 is TGTGCCAGCAGTGAATATTCGCAGGGCTATGGCTACACCTTC. Its protein is CASSEYSQGYGYTF.

The chain combines TRBV5-1 with TRBJ2-1; tentative D call: TRBD2 (6 bases). Looked up from germline, CDR1 is SGHRS and CDR2 is YFSETQ. The CDR3 consists of 15 residues. Trimming removed 4 bases at V and 6 bases at J, with 17 bases between. CDR3 coding DNA: TGCGCCAGCAGCGTGGAATTCAGGGAGGTCAATGAGCAGTTCTTC. It specifies CASSVEFREVNEQFF.

A few counts support this clone. This chain joins TRBV9 and TRBJ2-7, with 9 bases matching TRBD1. The trim removed 0 bases at V and 5 bases at J, leaving 9 bases unmatched. The CDR3 has 16 amino acids. The germline V gene encodes CDR1 SGDLS and CDR2 YYNGEE. CDR3 DNA sequence: TGTGCCAGCAGCGTAGGGGTAGGGACAGGGAACCACGAGCAGTACTTC. Translated, it gives CASSVGVGTGNHEQYF.

The chain carries TRBV10-3 and TRBJ2-3; D is uncertain. Germline CDR1 ENHRY, CDR2 SYGVKD. Trimming took 3 bases from V and 1 from J, leaving 14 bases between them. CDR3 length equals 16 residues. The CDR3: CAISDHSNRGTDTQYF. The CDR3 bases are TGTGCCATCAGTGACCACTCCAACCGGGGCACAGATACGCAGTATTTT.

The CDR3 coding sequence is TGTGCCAGCAGCACCCGGGACAGACCGAACACTGAAGCTTTCTTT. This codes for CASSTRDRPNTEAFF. V and J are TRBV5-8 and TRBJ1-1; 7 nucleotides align to TRBD1. V gave up 4 bases and J gave up 1 base; unmatched junction bases: 7. Germline assignment: CDR1 SGHTS and CDR2 YDEGEE. This CDR3 is built from 15 residues.

The V and J genes are TRBV5-1 and TRBJ1-2, with 7 bases fitting TRBD1. The CDR3 length is 14 residues. Per the germline V gene, CDR1 is SGHRS and CDR2 is YFSETQ. Trimming took 2 bases from V and 0 from J; bases not matched to a gene: 1. The CDR3 coding sequence is TGCGCCAGCAGCTTCGGGACAGCTAACTATGGCTACACCTTC. Its translation: CASSFGTANYGYTF. Supplemented by reference TRBV5-1 and TRBJ1-2, the full variable domain reads KAGVTQTPRYLIKTRGQQVTLSCSPISGHRSVSWYQQTPGQGLQFLFEYFSETQRNKGNFPGRFSGRQFSNSRSEMNVSTLELGDSALYLCASSFGTANYGYTFGSGTRLTVV.

This sequence joins TRBV7-9 and TRBJ2-5; tentatively, D is TRBD1 (5 bases). Germline lookup yields CDR1 SEHNR and CDR2 FQNEAQ (reference sequence). Between the trimmed V and J ends, which lost 5 bases and 3 bases, there was a span of 19 bases. The CDR3 contains 16 residues. CDR3 nucleotides: TGTGCCAGCAGCACCCGTTCCGCAGGACACAAAGAGACCCAGTACTTC. This gives the protein CASSTRSAGHKETQYF.

V and J are TRBV6-5 and TRBJ1-1, with 9 bases identical to TRBD1. J lost 5 bases, V lost 5 bases, and 6 bases had no gene match. CDR3 length: 14 amino acids. Germline lookup yields CDR1 MNHEY and CDR2 SVGAGI. The CDR3, as DNA: TGTGCCAGCAGTCCATCCGGGACAGGGACTGAAGCTTTCTTT. It encodes CASSPSGTGTEAFF.

As for this clone: Other nucleotide sequences from this sample produce the same CDR3. The genes are TRBV7-2 and TRBJ2-1; TRBD2 agrees at 14 bases. V gave up 4 bases and J gave up 0 bases; unmatched junction bases: 5. Germline values: CDR1 SGHTA, CDR2 FQGNSA. This CDR3 spans 18 amino acids. The CDR3 sequence: CASSSGTSGGRSYNEQFF. The DNA of the CDR3 is TGTGCCAGCAGCTCCGGGACTAGCGGGGGTCGCTCCTACAATGAGCAGTTCTTC.

This clone was detected only a few times. The chain joins TRBV12-5 to TRBJ1-1, with 8 positions matching TRBD1. CDR3 length: 14 residues. Germline V gene sequence: CDR1 LGHNT, CDR2 FRNRAP. The ends lost 1 base at V and 8 bases at J; junction bases unmatched: 6. In DNA form, the CDR3 reads TGTGCTAGTGGTTTGGAACAGGGGGACGAAGAAGCTTTCTTT. Translated, it gives CASGLEQGDEEAFF. The whole variable domain, remainder taken from reference TRBV12-5 and TRBJ1-1, is DARVTQTPRHKVTEMGQEVTMRCQPILGHNTVFWYRQTMMQGLELLAYFRNRAPLDDSGMPKDRFSAEMPDATLATLKIQPSEPRDSAVYFCASGLEQGDEEAFFGQGTRLTVV.

The chain is built from TRBV28 and TRBJ1-5; tentative D call: TRBD1 (5 bases). The CDR3 is made up of 15 amino acids. The germline V and J ends were trimmed by 6 bases and 3 bases, with 15 bases remaining between them. Germline V gene sequence: CDR1 MDHEN, CDR2 SYDVKM. CDR3 nucleotides: TGTGCCAGCAGGAAAGGGGAACCATCCAATCAGCCCCAGCATTTT. Protein product: CASRKGEPSNQPQHF.